This is a list of T cell receptor beta chains from one sample in a study of blood T cell repertoires in COVID-19. The repertoire was sequenced with immunoSEQ multiplex PCR; TCRdb's copy has only in-frame clones and lacks some. The data contain approximately 310,000 clones, roughly 90% of them seen just once; the ten biggest clones take up approximately 5.5%. Input material: PBMCs or T cells enriched from blood (not recorded which). Receptors were obtained from a man in his sixties who had recovered from COVID-19. The CDR3 runs from the conserved cysteine through the conserved F or W. The D gene is left open where the match is weak. Clone size is shown for a subset of rows, as once, few, many or a class of expanded clone.

V,size,length,D,J,CDR3,DNA
TRBV13,-,14,-,TRBJ1-5,CASSLDSSNQPQHF,TGTGCCAGCAGCCTGGACAGTAGCAATCAGCCCCAGCATTTT
TRBV2,-,17,TRBD2,TRBJ2-7,CASSRTSGRALGDEQYF,TGTGCCAGCAGTAGGACTAGCGGGAGGGCCTTGGGGGACGAGCAGTACTTC
TRBV5-1,-,16,TRBD1,TRBJ2-3,CASSFDRGMGTDTQYF,TGCGCCAGCAGCTTTGACAGGGGGATGGGGACAGATACGCAGTATTTT
TRBV2,-,17,-,TRBJ2-2,CASSEAPGFANTGELFF,TGTGCCAGCAGTGAAGCTCCGGGGTTCGCGAACACCGGGGAGCTGTTTTTT
TRBV6-5,-,15,-,TRBJ1-1,CASSPRGEGNTEAFF,TGTGCCAGCAGTCCTCGTGGGGAGGGGAACACTGAAGCTTTCTTT
TRBV7-9,-,12,-,TRBJ1-1,CASSTTGTEAFF,TGTGCCAGCAGCACCACGGGGACTGAAGCTTTCTTT
TRBV19,once,14,-,TRBJ2-7,CASSMSGTTREQYF,TGTGCCAGTAGTATGAGTGGGACGACTAGAGAGCAGTACTTC
TRBV11-3,-,14,-,TRBJ2-5,CASSRGSISGTQYF,TGTGCCAGCAGCCGAGGGTCGATTAGTGGGACCCAGTACTTC
TRBV7-9,-,14,-,TRBJ2-5,CASSLDHTGETQYF,TGTGCCAGCAGCTTAGACCATACTGGAGAGACCCAGTACTTC
TRBV18,-,15,TRBD1,TRBJ1-4,CASSPPGQNNEKLFF,TGTGCCAGCTCACCACCGGGACAGAACAATGAAAAACTGTTTTTT
TRBV6-5,-,14,-,TRBJ1-3,CASSRDYSGNTIYF,TGTGCCAGCAGTCGAGATTACTCTGGAAACACCATATATTTT
TRBV5-1,-,15,TRBD2,TRBJ2-5,CASSALASGGETQYF,TGCGCCAGCAGCGCCCTGGCCTCGGGGGGAGAGACCCAGTACTTC
TRBV5-1,few,17,-,TRBJ1-4,CASSLGRSPATNEKLFF,TGCGCCAGCAGCTTGGGCCGGAGCCCTGCAACTAATGAAAAACTGTTTTTT
TRBV12-3/TRBV12-4,-,12,-,TRBJ1-2,CASNRAPYGYTF,TGTGCCAGCAACAGGGCCCCCTATGGCTACACCTTC
TRBV3-1/TRBV3-2,-,16,-,TRBJ2-2,CASSQVLWTNTGELFF,TGTGCCAGCAGCCAGGTACTATGGACGAACACCGGGGAGCTGTTTTTT
TRBV7-2,-,13,-,TRBJ1-4,CASSLRQAEKLFF,TGTGCCAGCAGCTTGAGACAAGCCGAAAAACTGTTTTTT
TRBV19,once,16,-,TRBJ2-7,CASSGILQGYPDEQYF,TGTGCCAGTAGCGGAATCCTGCAGGGGTATCCGGACGAGCAGTACTTC
TRBV5-1,-,14,-,TRBJ2-5,CASSPGQHQETQYF,TGCGCCAGCAGCCCCGGACAACACCAAGAGACCCAGTACTTC
TRBV27,-,14,-,TRBJ2-7,CASSHGPSSYEQYF,TGTGCCAGCAGTCATGGGCCGAGCTCCTACGAGCAGTACTTC
TRBV6-5,-,15,-,TRBJ2-5,CASSYSSGRRETQYF,TGTGCCAGCAGTTACTCGAGTGGGAGGCGAGAGACCCAGTACTTC
TRBV6-5,-,13,-,TRBJ2-2,CASKIFNTGELFF,TGTGCCAGCAAAATATTTAACACCGGGGAGCTGTTTTTT
TRBV7-9,-,15,TRBD2,TRBJ2-7,CASSLSGRAMYEQYF,TGTGCCAGCAGCTTGAGCGGGAGGGCCATGTACGAGCAGTACTTC
TRBV4-3,few,17,-,TRBJ2-5,CASSQDLVGIRQETQYF,TGCGCCAGCAGCCAAGATCTTGTCGGGATCCGACAAGAGACCCAGTACTTC
TRBV7-9,-,17,TRBD1,TRBJ1-3,CASSLLFRGSAGNTIYF,TGTGCCAGCAGCTTATTGTTCAGGGGGTCAGCTGGAAACACCATATATTTT
TRBV19,-,14,TRBD1,TRBJ1-1,CASRSTGGRVAAFF,TGTGCCAGTAGGTCGACAGGGGGCCGGGTTGCAGCTTTCTTT
TRBV25-1,-,14,TRBD1,TRBJ1-2,CASSERGQGAGYTF,TGTGCCAGCAGTGAAAGGGGACAGGGGGCTGGCTACACCTTC
TRBV28,-,13,-,TRBJ1-5,CASRSTVNQPQHF,TGTGCCAGCAGGTCGACAGTCAATCAGCCCCAGCATTTT
TRBV28,-,16,TRBD1,TRBJ1-5,CASSPPDRGRNQPQHF,TGTGCCAGCAGTCCCCCTGACAGGGGCCGCAATCAGCCCCAGCATTTT
TRBV10-3,-,13,-,TRBJ1-2,CAIRPGDGDGYTF,TGTGCCATCAGACCAGGGGATGGGGATGGCTACACCTTC
TRBV13,once,14,-,TRBJ2-3,CASSSVSSADTQYF,TGTGCCAGCAGCTCGGTCTCTAGCGCAGATACGCAGTATTTT
TRBV30,-,15,-,TRBJ2-1,CAWSVRGLTYNEQFF,TGTGCCTGGAGTGTGCGGGGGCTCACCTACAATGAGCAGTTCTTC
TRBV27,-,14,-,TRBJ2-7,CASSLGLNTYEQYF,TGTGCCAGCAGTTTGGGACTGAATACCTACGAGCAGTACTTC
TRBV6-1,-,15,-,TRBJ1-1,CASSEVVGRNTEAFF,TGTGCCAGCAGTGAAGTCGTAGGGAGGAACACTGAAGCTTTCTTT
TRBV27,-,12,-,TRBJ2-1,CASSYNSREQFF,TGTGCCAGCAGTTACAATTCACGTGAGCAGTTCTTC
TRBV6-2/TRBV6-3,-,14,-,TRBJ2-2,CASSPSLGTGELFF,TGTGCCAGCAGCCCTTCCCTCGGGACCGGGGAGCTGTTTTTT
TRBV18,few,16,-,TRBJ1-1,CASSPPSERENTEAFF,TGTGCCAGCTCACCACCAAGCGAACGGGAGAACACTGAAGCTTTCTTT
TRBV19,once,15,-,TRBJ2-1,CASSTTPLTRNEQFF,TGTGCCAGTAGTACCACCCCCTTGACTCGGAATGAGCAGTTCTTC
TRBV4-1,-,17,TRBD2,TRBJ2-3,CASSLNGLAVGTDTQYF,TGCGCCAGCAGCCTCAACGGGCTAGCGGTGGGCACAGATACGCAGTATTTT
TRBV5-4,-,14,-,TRBJ2-5,CASSLRSGGETQYF,TGTGCCAGCAGCCTTCGTTCGGGGGGCGAGACCCAGTACTTC
TRBV21-1,-,16,-,TRBJ2-3,CASSTISAGEVDTQYF,TGTGCCAGCAGCACAATTTCAGCGGGAGAGGTAGATACGCAGTATTTT
TRBV5-1,few,16,TRBD1,TRBJ1-6,CASSFYRQGANSPLHF,TGCGCCAGCAGCTTTTATAGACAGGGGGCGAATTCACCCCTCCACTTT
TRBV11-2,-,15,TRBD2,TRBJ2-7,CASSLVGSGSGEQYF,TGTGCCAGCAGCTTAGTGGGTAGCGGGAGCGGAGAGCAGTACTTC
TRBV4-3,-,16,-,TRBJ2-1,CASSQDRSRGYNEQFF,TGCGCCAGCAGCCAAGATAGGTCCAGGGGATACAATGAGCAGTTCTTC
TRBV18,-,16,-,TRBJ1-2,CASSQSQGIFGYGYTF,TGTGCCAGCTCACAGTCCCAGGGAATTTTTGGCTATGGCTACACCTTC
TRBV6-1,-,17,TRBD2,TRBJ2-3,CASSEAGIAGGFHTQYF,TGTGCCAGCAGTGAAGCCGGGATAGCGGGAGGATTTCATACGCAGTATTTT
TRBV6-2/TRBV6-3,-,14,TRBD2,TRBJ2-1,CASSQTSGSGEQFF,TGTGCCAGCAGTCAGACTAGCGGGAGTGGCGAGCAGTTCTTC
TRBV19,-,19,TRBD2,TRBJ2-3,CASSIAQLAGRISTDTQYF,TGTGCCAGTAGTATCGCCCAACTAGCGGGGCGCATTTCCACAGATACGCAGTATTTT
TRBV28,few,14,-,TRBJ1-2,CASSFPGANYGYTF,TGTGCCAGCAGTTTCCCGGGGGCTAACTATGGCTACACCTTC
TRBV11-3,once,12,-,TRBJ2-2,CASSPGAGELFF,TGTGCCAGCAGTCCCGGGGCCGGGGAGCTGTTTTTT
TRBV18,-,14,-,TRBJ2-5,CASSPQRSQETQYF,TGTGCCAGCTCACCACAGCGCTCCCAAGAGACCCAGTACTTC
TRBV3-1/TRBV3-2,-,16,-,TRBJ2-2,CASTPRGVGNTGELFF,TGTGCCAGCACCCCCCGTGGAGTCGGCAACACCGGGGAGCTGTTTTTT
TRBV11-2,-,15,-,TRBJ1-2,CASSLTGPPGYGYTF,TGTGCCAGCAGCCTAACAGGGCCCCCGGGCTATGGCTACACCTTC
TRBV4-2,-,19,TRBD2,TRBJ2-7,CASSQGTSGRFRVHYEQYF,TGTGCCAGCAGCCAAGGGACTAGCGGGAGGTTCAGGGTCCACTACGAGCAGTACTTC
TRBV19,-,14,TRBD1,TRBJ1-2,CASTQGAEDYGYTF,TGTGCCAGTACTCAGGGGGCGGAGGACTATGGCTACACCTTC
TRBV7-6,few,14,-,TRBJ1-5,CASSGNTGFSPQHF,TGTGCCAGCAGCGGAAACACAGGGTTCTCGCCCCAGCATTTT
TRBV6-5,once,15,TRBD1,TRBJ1-2,CASSRRTGDHYGYTF,TGTGCCAGCAGCCGCCGGACAGGGGATCACTATGGCTACACCTTC
TRBV7-9,-,17,TRBD1,TRBJ2-1,CASSARTGVGTYNEQFF,TGTGCCAGCAGCGCGAGGACAGGGGTAGGGACCTACAATGAGCAGTTCTTC
TRBV4-3,-,13,TRBD2,TRBJ2-7,CASSPRLAEEQYF,TGCGCCAGCAGCCCAAGACTAGCGGAGGAGCAGTACTTC
TRBV12-3/TRBV12-4,-,11,-,TRBJ1-2,CASRFDIGYTF,TGTGCCAGCAGATTCGACATTGGCTACACCTTC